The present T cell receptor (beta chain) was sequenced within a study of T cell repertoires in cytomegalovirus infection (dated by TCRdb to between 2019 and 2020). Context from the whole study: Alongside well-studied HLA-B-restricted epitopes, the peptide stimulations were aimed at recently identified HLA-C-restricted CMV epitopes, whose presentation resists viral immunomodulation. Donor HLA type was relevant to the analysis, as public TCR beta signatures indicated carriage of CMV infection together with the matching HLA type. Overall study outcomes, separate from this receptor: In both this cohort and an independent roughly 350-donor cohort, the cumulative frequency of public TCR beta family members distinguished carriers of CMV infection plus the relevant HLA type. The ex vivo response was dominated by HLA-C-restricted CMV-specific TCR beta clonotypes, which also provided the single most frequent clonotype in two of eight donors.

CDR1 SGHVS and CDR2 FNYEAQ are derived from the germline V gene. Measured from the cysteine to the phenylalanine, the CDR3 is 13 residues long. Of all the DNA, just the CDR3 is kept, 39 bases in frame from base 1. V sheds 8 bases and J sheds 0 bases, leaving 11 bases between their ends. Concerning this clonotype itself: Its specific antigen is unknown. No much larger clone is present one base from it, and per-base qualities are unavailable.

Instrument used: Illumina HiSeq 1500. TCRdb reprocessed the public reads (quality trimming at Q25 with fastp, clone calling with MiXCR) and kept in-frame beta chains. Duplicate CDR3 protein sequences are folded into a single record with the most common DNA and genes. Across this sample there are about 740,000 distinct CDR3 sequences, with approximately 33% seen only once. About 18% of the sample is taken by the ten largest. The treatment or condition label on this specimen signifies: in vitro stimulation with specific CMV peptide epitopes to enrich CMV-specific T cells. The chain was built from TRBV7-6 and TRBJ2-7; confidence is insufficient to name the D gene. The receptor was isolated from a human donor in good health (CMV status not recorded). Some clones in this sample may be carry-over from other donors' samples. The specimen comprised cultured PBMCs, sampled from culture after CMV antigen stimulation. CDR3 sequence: CASAAASSYEQYF. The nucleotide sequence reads TGTGCCAGCGCCGCGGCCAGCTCCTACGAGCAGTACTTC.